The present TCR beta chain was sequenced within a study of blood T cell repertoires in COVID-19. Study-level background: Acute-phase and convalescent COVID-19 samples originated in the United States, Italy and Spain. Sample material is recorded as cDNA or gDNA derived from T cells, B-cell-depleted T cells, or PBMCs.

The CDR3 is made up of 14 amino acids. From germline, CDR1 is SGHRS and CDR2 YFSETQ. V dropped 4 bases and J dropped 3; count of bases not matched to a gene: 3. Methods used by the authors: Quantification of nucleated cells was approximated via reference gene primer amplification. TCRdb's copy holds only in-frame clones and misses some; the assay was immunoSEQ multiplex PCR. V and J calls plus clone size are reproduced from that table; the DNA served to infer D and trimming. The sample shows roughly 24,000 clones, roughly 92% of them seen only once. The clonotype originates from a human donor in a cohort sampled during active COVID-19. The chain is built from TRBV5-1 and TRBJ2-7, with TRBD2 identical over 11 bases. Specimen: peripheral blood. The CDR3 DNA follows: TGCGCCAGCAGCATAGCGGGGGGGCTCTACGAGCAGTACTTC. It codes for CASSIAGGLYEQYF. Full variable domain (outside the CDR3, taken from reference TRBV5-1 and TRBJ2-7): KAGVTQTPRYLIKTRGQQVTLSCSPISGHRSVSWYQQTPGQGLQFLFEYFSETQRNKGNFPGRFSGRQFSNSRSEMNVSTLELGDSALYLCASSIAGGLYEQYFGPGTRLTVT.